A selection of T cell receptor beta chains follows, all from one sample in a study of blood T cell repertoires in COVID-19. Using immunoSEQ multiplex PCR, the repertoire was profiled, and TCRdb retains in-frame clones only, with some absent. The repertoire consists of around 150,000 clones, with 70% to 90% occurring once and the leading ten covering about 8.2%. Sequencing was done on a sample of peripheral blood. Receptor source: a man aged 60-69 years with acute or convalescent COVID-19. Both conserved end residues are part of each CDR3. D genes are given only for firm matches. Where a row states a size, it is once, few, many or the class of an expanded clone; other rows omit it.

clone_size d_call j_call v_call cdr3_aa cdr3_nt
- TRBD2 TRBJ2-1 TRBV10-1 CASSDATSGRYNEQFF TGCGCCAGCAGTGATGCAACTAGCGGGAGGTACAATGAGCAGTTCTTC
- - TRBJ2-1 TRBV5-6 CASSLVAAGSNEQFF TGTGCCAGCAGCTTGGTTGCTGCCGGGAGTAATGAGCAGTTCTTC
- - TRBJ1-4 TRBV29-1 CSAVDVEVEKLFF TGCAGCGCAGTTGACGTAGAGGTCGAAAAACTGTTTTTT
- - TRBJ2-1 TRBV27 CASSLRLAGHEQFF TGTGCCAGCAGTTTAAGGCTAGCCGGTCATGAGCAGTTCTTC
- - TRBJ1-4 TRBV2 CASRENRDGKEKLFF TGTGCCAGCAGAGAGAACAGGGATGGAAAGGAAAAACTGTTTTTT
- - TRBJ2-1 TRBV11-3 CASSSSPYNEQFF TGTGCCAGCAGCTCCTCTCCCTACAATGAGCAGTTCTTC
once - TRBJ1-5 TRBV3-1/TRBV3-2 CASSLSASNQPQHF TGTGCCAGCAGCCTTAGTGCTAGCAATCAGCCCCAGCATTTT
- - TRBJ2-1 TRBV12-3/TRBV12-4 CASSFTADNEQFF TGTGCCAGCAGTTTCACAGCGGACAATGAGCAGTTCTTC
- - TRBJ1-1 TRBV18 CASSTARDTEAFF TGTGCCAGCTCAACCGCCCGGGACACTGAAGCTTTCTTT
- - TRBJ2-1 TRBV1 CTSSRGRTSGPLENEQFF TGCACCAGCAGCCGGGGGAGGACTAGCGGGCCCCTGGAGAATGAGCAGTTCTTC
medium-sized - TRBJ1-5 TRBV29-1 CSVCQASNQPQHF TGCAGCGTTTGTCAAGCTAGCAATCAGCCCCAGCATTTT
once - TRBJ2-5 TRBV5-1 CASSPRGSQETQYF TGCGCCAGCAGCCCCCGAGGGAGCCAAGAGACCCAGTACTTC
- TRBD1 TRBJ1-4 TRBV2 CAARDRIEKLFF TGTGCGGCCCGGGACAGGATCGAAAAACTGTTTTTT
- TRBD2 TRBJ2-5 TRBV7-3 CASSLSAGDQETQYF TGTGCCAGCAGTTTAAGTGCGGGGGATCAAGAGACCCAGTACTTC
- TRBD2 TRBJ2-1 TRBV19 CASSINSRLAGGDEQFF TGTGCCAGTAGTATAAATTCAAGGCTAGCGGGAGGGGATGAGCAGTTCTTC
- TRBD1 TRBJ2-7 TRBV7-3 CASSLERTGVEQYF TGTGCCAGCAGCTTAGAGAGGACAGGGGTCGAGCAGTACTTC
few - TRBJ2-2 TRBV5-1 CASRGGLNTGELFF TGCGCCAGCAGGGGAGGTTTAAACACCGGGGAGCTGTTTTTT
- - TRBJ1-1 TRBV7-9 CASSLGLSEAFF TGTGCCAGCAGCTTAGGACTTTCTGAAGCTTTCTTT
- - TRBJ1-1 TRBV29-1 CSVGTSSNTEAFF TGCAGCGTTGGGACAAGTTCCAACACTGAAGCTTTCTTT
- - TRBJ1-1 TRBV21-1 CASSKTPPGQGRLTEAFF TGTGCCAGCAGCAAAACCCCCCCGGGACAGGGTCGGTTGACTGAAGCTTTCTTT
- - TRBJ2-7 TRBV25-1 CASSLIDLPGGEQYF TGTGCCAGCAGTTTGATCGATCTGCCCGGAGGGGAGCAGTACTTC
- TRBD1 TRBJ1-5 TRBV28 CASSPGTGLGQPQHF TGTGCCAGCAGTCCCGGGACAGGCCTCGGGCAGCCCCAGCATTTT
many TRBD2 TRBJ2-2 TRBV2 CASTPLSGGGGELFF TGTGCCAGCACCCCTCTTAGCGGGGGCGGCGGGGAGCTGTTTTTT
once TRBD2 TRBJ2-1 TRBV7-9 CASSLELRGSEQFF TGTGCCAGCAGCTTAGAATTGCGGGGGAGTGAGCAGTTCTTC
- - TRBJ2-1 TRBV19 CASSSYNEQFF TGTGCCAGTTCTTCTTACAATGAGCAGTTCTTC
- TRBD2 TRBJ2-5 TRBV27 CASSSDLAGAAAQYF TGTGCCAGCAGTTCGGATCTAGCGGGGGCGGCGGCCCAGTACTTC
- TRBD2 TRBJ2-1 TRBV7-7 CASSPGLAGVNQQFF TGTGCTAGCAGCCCGGGACTAGCGGGAGTCAATCAGCAGTTCTTC
- - TRBJ1-5 TRBV28 CASGGSDQPQHF TGTGCCAGCGGGGGGTCGGATCAGCCCCAGCATTTT
- TRBD2 TRBJ2-7 TRBV5-1 CASSLGTSGLDYEQYF TGCGCCAGCAGCCTGGGGACTAGCGGACTCGATTACGAGCAGTACTTC
few - TRBJ1-2 TRBV5-5 CASSSDSYGYTF TGTGCCAGCAGCTCCGACAGCTATGGCTACACCTTC
few - TRBJ2-7 TRBV27 CASSLSGQGWYEQYF TGTGCCAGCAGTTTATCGGGGCAGGGGTGGTACGAGCAGTACTTC
- - TRBJ1-6 TRBV12-2 CASRLRGIPQEDNSPLHF TGTGCAAGTCGCTTACGGGGAATTCCTCAGGAAGATAATTCACCCCTCCACTTT
- - TRBJ1-3 TRBV2 CASKERNSGNTIYF TGTGCCAGCAAAGAGCGAAACTCTGGAAACACCATATATTTT
- TRBD2 TRBJ2-1 TRBV5-1 CASSPPSGLAGEEQFF TGCGCCAGCAGCCCACCATCGGGACTAGCGGGAGAAGAGCAGTTCTTC
- TRBD2 TRBJ2-3 TRBV5-1 CASSLTSGTPDTQYF TGCGCCAGCAGCCTGACTAGCGGGACACCAGATACGCAGTATTTT
- - TRBJ1-4 TRBV28 CASSQQGLNEKLFF TGTGCCAGCAGTCAACAGGGATTAAATGAAAAACTGTTTTTT
- TRBD1 TRBJ1-2 TRBV7-9 CASSLGQGAGYGYTF TGTGCCAGCAGCTTGGGACAGGGGGCTGGCTATGGCTACACCTTC
- TRBD2 TRBJ2-7 TRBV2 CASRERERSYEQYF TGTGCCAGCAGAGAGCGGGAGCGGTCCTACGAGCAGTACTTC
- - TRBJ1-5 TRBV7-3 CASSTGVNQPQHF TGTGCCAGCAGTACGGGGGTGAATCAGCCCCAGCATTTT
- - TRBJ2-1 TRBV5-4 CASRTRAASSYNEQFF TGTGCCAGCAGGACGCGGGCAGCCAGCTCCTACAATGAGCAGTTCTTC
- - TRBJ2-5 TRBV5-1 CASSFGGSETQYF TGCGCCAGCAGCTTTGGAGGGAGTGAGACCCAGTACTTC
- TRBD1 TRBJ1-1 TRBV25-1 CASSEPGTGDTEAFF TGTGCCAGCAGTGAACCTGGGACAGGGGATACTGAAGCTTTCTTT
- - TRBJ1-2 TRBV5-8 CASSLARVGYTF TGTGCCAGCAGCTTGGCTCGGGTCGGCTACACCTTC
- - TRBJ1-1 TRBV28 CASSGPMNTEAFF TGTGCCAGCAGTGGGCCCATGAACACTGAAGCTTTCTTT
- - TRBJ1-1 TRBV29-1 CSVDRGGNTEAFF TGCAGCGTTGACCGCGGGGGGAACACTGAAGCTTTCTTT
once TRBD1 TRBJ2-1 TRBV14 CASSQGTGGWEQFF TGTGCCAGCAGCCAAGGGACAGGGGGTTGGGAGCAGTTCTTC
- - TRBJ1-1 TRBV9 CASSVAGRNTEAFF TGTGCCAGCAGCGTAGCTGGCCGGAACACTGAAGCTTTCTTT
- TRBD1 TRBJ2-5 TRBV3-1/TRBV3-2 CASSHLGTDRAQYF TGTGCCAGCAGCCACCTCGGAACCGACAGGGCCCAGTACTTC
- TRBD2 TRBJ2-3 TRBV19 CASSGLAATDTQYF TGTGCCAGTAGCGGACTAGCGGCCACAGATACGCAGTATTTT
- - TRBJ1-5 TRBV29-1 CSALGSPNQPQHF TGCAGCGCGCTCGGGAGTCCAAATCAGCCCCAGCATTTT
- TRBD1 TRBJ1-5 TRBV5-1 CASSQTGGDQPQHF TGCGCCAGCAGCCAAACAGGGGGAGATCAGCCCCAGCATTTT
- - TRBJ1-2 TRBV30 CAWSSGVNYGYTF TGTGCCTGGAGTTCGGGGGTAAACTATGGCTACACCTTC
- TRBD1 TRBJ1-4 TRBV5-1 CASSLAPTGTTNEKLFF TGCGCCAGCAGCTTGGCGCCGACAGGGACAACTAATGAAAAACTGTTTTTT
- TRBD1 TRBJ1-2 TRBV2 CARSLLTGQGVYGYTF TGTGCCAGGTCTCTCTTAACGGGACAGGGTGTCTATGGCTACACCTTC
- TRBD2 TRBJ2-5 TRBV11-2 CASSLSSGTLQETQYF TGTGCCAGCAGCTTATCTAGCGGGACTCTCCAAGAGACCCAGTACTTC
few TRBD2 TRBJ2-7 TRBV6-6 CASRFELAGGYEQYF TGTGCCAGCAGGTTCGAACTAGCGGGAGGTTACGAGCAGTACTTC
- TRBD1 TRBJ2-5 TRBV18 CASSPLGQDAETQYF TGTGCCAGCTCACCCTTGGGACAGGACGCCGAGACCCAGTACTTC
- - TRBJ2-7 TRBV20-1 CSASFGRPVYEQYF TGCAGTGCTAGTTTCGGGAGACCGGTCTACGAGCAGTACTTC
- TRBD1 TRBJ2-5 TRBV5-6 CASSSQNRGWVDF TGTGCCAGCAGCTCTCAAAACAGGGGTTGGGTGGACTTC
- - TRBJ1-1 TRBV28 CASNDRRGPGGQMNTEAFF TGTGCCAGCAACGACCGGAGGGGACCCGGAGGGCAAATGAACACTGAAGCTTTCTTT